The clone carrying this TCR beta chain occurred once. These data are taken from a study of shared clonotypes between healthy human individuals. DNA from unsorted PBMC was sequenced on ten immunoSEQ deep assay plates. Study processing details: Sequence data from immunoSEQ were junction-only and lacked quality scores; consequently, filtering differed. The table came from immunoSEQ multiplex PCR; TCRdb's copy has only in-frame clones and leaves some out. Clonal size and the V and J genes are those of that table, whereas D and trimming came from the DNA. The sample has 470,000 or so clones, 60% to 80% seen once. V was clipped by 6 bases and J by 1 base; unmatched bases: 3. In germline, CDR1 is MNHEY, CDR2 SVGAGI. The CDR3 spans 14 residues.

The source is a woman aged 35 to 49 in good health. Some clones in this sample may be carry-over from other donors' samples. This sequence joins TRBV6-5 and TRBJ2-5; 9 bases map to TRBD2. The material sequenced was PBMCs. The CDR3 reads CASRISGSQETQYF. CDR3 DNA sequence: TGTGCCAGCAGGATTAGCGGGAGCCAAGAGACCCAGTACTTC.